The clone carrying this T cell receptor beta chain was seen ten or more times. The antigen remains unidentified. This record belongs to a study of regulatory T cells in long-lasting Graves disease. Study results and limitations: Blood alone, not thyroid tissue, was studied. The study found lower TCR diversity in persistent Graves' patients than in newly diagnosed ones. The study found persistent patients shared more public clonotypes (2,741) than new patients (about 990).

The CDR3 is made up of 13 amino acids. Germline CDR1 SNHLY, CDR2 FYNNEI. The trim removed 9 bases at V and 3 bases at J, leaving 1 base unmatched. This sample's time point: newly diagnosed GD, antithyroid drugs for less than 3 months. From RNA extracted from PBMCs, the TCR library was made. Arm-PCR of CDR3 regions with iRepertoire HTBI primers generated TCR beta libraries. TCRdb reprocessed the multiplex PCR reads via MiXCR and lists one record per CDR3 protein. This sample yields roughly 420,000 distinct CDR3 sequences, of which roughly 17% are seen a single time; roughly 10% belongs to the top ten. These same data were also listed under a study on T cells in Graves' hyperthyroidism and ophthalmopathy.

Specimen: peripheral blood mononuclear cells (PBMCs), collected at new diagnosis, from a patient treated with antithyroid drugs. This TCR came from a woman aged 30 to 39 with Graves disease. The V call is TRBV2, the J call TRBJ2-7; 14 bases are a match to TRBD2. The CDR3 loop reads CARGTSGSYEQYF. CDR3 sequence (DNA): TGTGCCAGAGGGACTAGCGGGAGCTACGAGCAGTACTTC.